Below are 8 T cell receptor beta chains sequenced from a single sample in a study of OX40 agonist ivuxolimab in advanced cancers. Generated by immunoSEQ multiplex PCR, the TCRdb table keeps only in-frame clones and is missing some. The table records tens of thousands of clones, around 84% of them present only once. Source: CD4+ or CD8+ T cells sorted from blood, taken in a trial of the OX40 agonist ivuxolimab. Source of these receptors: an adult with an advanced solid tumor such as melanoma, head and neck, liver or kidney cancer.

V is TRBV6-1 and J is TRBJ2-3; 7 bases map to TRBD1. With V trimmed by 3 bases and J by 6 bases, 6 bases remained unmatched. This CDR3 is built from 14 residues. CDR1 and CDR2 (germline): MNHNS, SASEGT. CDR3 sequence (DNA): TGTGCCAGCAGTGAGACAGGGAAGGCCGATACGCAGTATTTT. Residues: CASSETGKADTQYF.

V usage is TRBV5-1 and J usage is TRBJ2-7; 13 bases match TRBD2. CDR3 length: 16 residues. After removal of 0 bases from V and 3 bases from J, the junction contained 3 bases not matched to a gene. From germline, CDR1 is SGHRS and CDR2 YFSETQ. This CDR3 is CASSLGGTSGIYEQYF. For the CDR3, the DNA is TGCGCCAGCAGCTTGGGAGGGACTAGCGGGATCTACGAGCAGTACTTC.

V is TRBV28 and J is TRBJ2-7; D unresolved. The V end was cut by 2 bases, the J end by 0 bases, with 5 bases between. This CDR3 has 13 amino acids. Germline assignment: CDR1 MDHEN and CDR2 SYDVKM. The CDR3, as DNA: TGTGCCAGCAGTTTACCCACCTCCTACGAGCAGTACTTC. Translating it yields CASSLPTSYEQYF. Together with reference TRBV28 and TRBJ2-7, the CDR3 gives the full variable domain: DVKVTQSSRYLVKRTGEKVFLECVQDMDHENMFWYRQDPGLGLRLIYFSYDVKMKEKGDIPEGYSVSREKKERFSLILESASTNQTSMYLCASSLPTSYEQYFGPGTRLTVT.

V usage is TRBV18 and J usage is TRBJ2-3; no definite D call. With 5 bases removed from V and 2 bases from J, the gap between germline ends came to 5 bases. The length of the CDR3 is 12 residues. In germline, CDR1 is KGHSH, CDR2 LQKENI. CDR3 nucleotide sequence: TGTGCCAGCTCATCACACACAGATACGCAGTATTTT. It is translated as CASSSHTDTQYF.

The rearrangement links TRBV7-3 to TRBJ2-2; 9 bases fit TRBD2. The length of the CDR3 is 16 residues. Germline CDR1 reads SGHTA; CDR2 reads FQGTGA. V gave up 5 bases and J gave up 4 bases; unmatched junction bases: 8. CDR3: CASSKYSGSGTGELFF. The CDR3 region has the DNA TGTGCCAGCAGCAAATATAGCGGGAGCGGCACCGGGGAGCTGTTTTTT.

V and J are TRBV2 and TRBJ2-5; 8 positions match TRBD1. Germline CDR1 reads SNHLY; CDR2 reads FYNNEI. There are 13 residues in the CDR3. The CDR3 spells CATRQGQQETQYF. The CDR3, as DNA: TGTGCGACAAGACAGGGGCAACAAGAGACCCAGTACTTC.

In its sample, this clone was seen once. The chain combines TRBV13 with TRBJ1-1, with 7 bases identical to TRBD1. Losses at the gene ends were 5 bases for V and 2 bases for J; bases not matched to a gene: 5. CDR1 and CDR2 (germline): PRHDT, FYEKMQ (reference sequence). The CDR3 is 14 amino acids. In nucleotides, the CDR3 is TGTGCCAGCAGCCGGGACAGACCAAACACTGAAGCTTTCTTT. The encoded protein is CASSRDRPNTEAFF.

The genes are TRBV6-5 and TRBJ2-1, with D perhaps TRBD1 (5 bases). The V gene lost 8 bases and the J gene lost 4 bases, with 15 bases spanning the gap. Per the germline V gene, CDR1 is MNHEY and CDR2 is SVGAGI. This CDR3 has 14 amino acids. The CDR3 region is CASQGRVTYNEQFF. CDR3 bases: TGTGCCAGCCAGGGCAGGGTGACTTACAATGAGCAGTTCTTC.